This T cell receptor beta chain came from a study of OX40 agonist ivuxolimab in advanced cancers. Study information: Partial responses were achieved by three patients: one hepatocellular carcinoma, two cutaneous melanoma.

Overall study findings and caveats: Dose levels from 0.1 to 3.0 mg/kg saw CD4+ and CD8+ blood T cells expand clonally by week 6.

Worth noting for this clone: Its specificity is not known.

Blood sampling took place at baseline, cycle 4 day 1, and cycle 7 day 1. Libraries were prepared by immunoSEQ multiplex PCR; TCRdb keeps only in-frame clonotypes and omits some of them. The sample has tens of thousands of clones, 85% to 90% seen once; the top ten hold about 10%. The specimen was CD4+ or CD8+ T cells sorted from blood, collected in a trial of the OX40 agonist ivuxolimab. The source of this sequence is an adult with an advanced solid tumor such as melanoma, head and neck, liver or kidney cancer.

CDR3 DNA: TGTGCCAGTAGTATCGCTTACAGGGCAATCGCTGAAGCTTTCTTT. It codes for CASSIAYRAIAEAFF. The V and J genes are TRBV19 and TRBJ1-1; D possibly corresponds to TRBD1 (6 bases). The CDR3 is 15 residues long. V was trimmed by 3 bases and J by 6 bases, leaving 17 bases between them. Per the germline V gene, CDR1 is LNHDA and CDR2 is SQIVND (reference sequence).